Below are 28 T cell receptor beta chains sequenced from a single sample in a study of T-cell memory formation after mild COVID-19. In TCRdb, the 5' RACE reads were re-called with MiXCR into one record per CDR3 protein. The profile covers fewer than 650,000 distinct CDR3 sequences, with roughly 17% appearing a single time and about 8.1% taken by the ten largest. Sequenced material: PBMCs or a T cell subset sorted from them (not recorded which). The receptors here all came from an adult woman who had mild COVID-19 (a few samples of this study predate the infection). Cell type and time point are not known.

Only a few counts were recorded for this clonotype. This chain uses TRBV5-1 with TRBJ2-5, with D unclear. CDR1 is SGHRS, CDR2 YFSETQ, per germline. This CDR3 is 13 amino acids long. V lost 5 bases, J lost 5 bases, and 13 bases lay in between. The CDR3 DNA sequence: TGCGCCAGCAGGCCCATCCTCGGGGAGACCCAGTACTTC. Amino acids: CASRPILGETQYF.

The chain recombines TRBV19 with TRBJ2-1, with TRBD2 matching 8 bases. V lost 0 bases and J lost 6; bases outside the gene matches: 10. Germline loops: CDR1 LNHDA, CDR2 SQIVND (reference sequence). This CDR3 comprises 17 residues. The CDR3 is CASSIDQLGLAGNEQFF. Written as DNA, the CDR3 is TGTGCCAGTAGTATAGACCAACTCGGACTAGCTGGCAATGAGCAGTTCTTC.

This clonotype was detected ten times or more. CDR3 sequence reads: CASSMSGQDAFFQETQYF. CDR3 in DNA: TGTGCCAGTAGTATGAGCGGGCAAGACGCATTTTTCCAAGAGACCCAGTACTTC. The chain carries TRBV19 and TRBJ2-5; tentatively, D is TRBD2 (6 bases). Trimming shortened V by 3 bases and J by 1 base, and 21 bases separated the two germline ends. Germline loops: CDR1 LNHDA, CDR2 SQIVND (reference sequence). This CDR3 spans 18 amino acids.

This clonotype was seen more than once but under ten times. The chain is built from TRBV7-9 and TRBJ2-3, with D perhaps TRBD1 (5 bases). Between the trimmed V and J ends, which lost 2 bases and 6 bases, there was a span of 15 bases. Germline V CDR1 and CDR2: SEHNR, FQNEAQ (reference sequence). This CDR3 has 15 residues. CDR3 amino acids: CASSLYQGLEDTQYF. DNA for the CDR3: TGTGCCAGCAGCTTATACCAGGGTTTGGAGGATACGCAGTATTTT.

This chain joins TRBV7-9 and TRBJ2-7; 7 nucleotides align to TRBD1. The CDR3 is 14 residues long. Germline CDR1 reads SEHNR; CDR2 reads FQNEAQ (reference sequence). V was clipped by 2 bases and J by 1 base; unmatched bases: 2. This CDR3 reads CASSLQGQSYEQYF. The CDR3 bases are TGTGCCAGCAGCTTACAGGGACAGTCCTACGAGCAGTACTTC. Variable domain in full (rest from reference TRBV7-9 and TRBJ2-7): DTGVSQNPRHKITKRGQNVTFRCDPISEHNRLYWYRQTLGQGPEFLTYFQNEAQLEKSRLLSDRFSAERPKGSFSTLEIQRTEQGDSAMYLCASSLQGQSYEQYFGPGTRLTVT.

This clonotype was seen more than once but under ten times. The CDR3 sequence: CAIRPSGNTIYF. Here the CDR3 DNA reads TGTGCCATAAGACCGTCTGGAAACACCATATATTTT. The V gene is TRBV12-3 or TRBV12-4, the J gene TRBJ1-3; D is undetermined. The length of the CDR3 is 12 residues. V was clipped by 10 bases and J by 1 base, with 8 bases between them.

This rearrangement joins TRBV3-1 to TRBJ2-3, with TRBD1 matching 9 bases. The CDR3 runs 19 residues. Germline loops: CDR1 LGHDT, CDR2 YNNKEL (reference sequence). V shed 3 bases, J shed 1 base, and the junction held 14 bases outside the gene matches. The DNA of the CDR3 is TGTGCCAGCAGCCATAAGGCCACAGGGGGCGTGTGGGGCACAGATACGCAGTATTTT. It encodes CASSHKATGGVWGTDTQYF.

This chain links TRBV20-1 with TRBJ2-1, with TRBD2 identical over 11 bases. J was trimmed by 6 bases and V by 5 bases; bases with no gene match: 9. The CDR3 loop spans 15 amino acids. Germline-derived CDR1 and CDR2 are DFQATT and SNEGSKA (reference sequence). The chain's CDR3 is CSACCTSGSPNEQFF. The CDR3 DNA follows: TGCAGTGCTTGCTGCACTAGCGGGAGTCCCAATGAGCAGTTCTTC.

This chain links TRBV20-1 with TRBJ2-2; D is possibly TRBD1 (5 bases). Germline V CDR1 and CDR2: DFQATT, SNEGSKA (reference sequence). Trimming pared 0 bases from V and 4 bases from J, leaving 15 bases between. This CDR3 has 16 residues. The CDR3 DNA sequence: TGCAGTGCTAGAGATCCCCAGGGTCTGGGCACCGGGGAGCTGTTTTTT. The encoded protein is CSARDPQGLGTGELFF.

The chain uses TRBV2 and TRBJ2-7; tentative D call: TRBD2 (6 bases). CDR3 length: 14 amino acids. The germline gives CDR1 SNHLY, CDR2 FYNNEI. Trimming left V 4 bases short and J 1 base short, with 11 bases between. Here the CDR3 DNA reads TGTGCCAGCAGTGGGTCTAGCGCATCCTACGAGCAGTACTTC. Protein sequence: CASSGSSASYEQYF.

This chain joins TRBV7-2 and TRBJ2-1; maybe TRBD2 (6 bases). In germline, CDR1 is SGHTA, CDR2 FQGNSA. CDR3 length: 15 amino acids. The V end lost 5 bases, the J end lost 2 bases, and 13 bases lay between the germline ends. The CDR3 coding sequence is TGTGCCAGCAGCACTAGCTACCTCCCCTACAATGAGCAGTTCTTC. This codes for CASSTSYLPYNEQFF.

The chain employs TRBV12-3 or TRBV12-4 and TRBJ1-1, with TRBD1 matching 9 bases. J gave up 1 base and V 5 bases, and 17 bases lay outside the gene matches. This CDR3 contains 19 residues. The CDR3 coding sequence is TGTGCCAGCAGTCTCGCCCGGGACAGGGACGATATGACGAACACTGAAGCTTTCTTT. This gives the protein CASSLARDRDDMTNTEAFF.

CDR3 nucleotides: TGCGCCAGCAGCCAAGAAACCGGGAGCTATGGCTACACCTTC. Translated: CASSQETGSYGYTF. V and J are TRBV4-3 and TRBJ1-2; D unresolved. The germline V gene encodes CDR1 LGHNA and CDR2 YSLEER. This CDR3 comprises 14 residues. V shed 0 bases and J shed 4 bases, with 9 bases lying between them.

J is TRBJ2-3 and V is TRBV9, with D tentatively TRBD1 (5 bases). The CDR3 length is 15 residues. The V end was cut by 1 base, the J end by 3 bases, with 12 bases between. CDR1 is SGDLS and CDR2 is YYNGEE in the germline V gene. CDR3 amino acids: CASSVQGYITDTQYF. The CDR3 nucleotides are TGTGCCAGCAGCGTACAGGGCTATATAACAGATACGCAGTATTTT.

This clonotype was observed many times. V is TRBV7-6 and J is TRBJ2-7, with D possibly matching TRBD2 (5 bases). The germline V gene encodes CDR1 SGHVS and CDR2 FNYEAQ. Trimming stripped 1 base from V and 2 bases from J, with 9 bases between. CDR3 length: 14 amino acids. CDR3: CASSLGTDAYEQYF. The CDR3 nucleotides are TGTGCCAGCAGCTTAGGGACTGACGCCTACGAGCAGTACTTC.

This clonotype was found a few times. The chain uses TRBV7-8 and TRBJ2-5; D is unclear. The CDR3 totals 12 residues. In germline, CDR1 is SGHVS, CDR2 FQNEAQ. V gave up 8 bases and J gave up 3 bases, with 10 bases separating them. CDR3 nucleotide sequence: TGTGCCAGCCGGTATGGGAAAGAGACCCAGTACTTC. Amino acids: CASRYGKETQYF.

This clonotype was counted a few times. The J gene is TRBJ2-7, the V gene TRBV2; 7 bases fit TRBD1. V lost 2 bases, J lost 4 bases, and 11 bases stayed unmatched. The V gene's germline CDR1 is SNHLY and CDR2 FYNNEI. CDR3 size: 16 residues. CDR3 nucleotide sequence: TGTGCCAGCAGTGAAAGGTTTAACAGGGGCACGTACGAGCAGTACTTC. Residues: CASSERFNRGTYEQYF.

The rearrangement joins TRBV29-1 to TRBJ2-5; D not certain. The CDR3 covers 10 residues. From germline, CDR1 is SQVTM and CDR2 ANQGSEA. V lost 5 bases and J lost 5, with 6 bases in between. CDR3 bases: TGCAGCGTTCGAACGGAGACCCAGTACTTC. It is translated as CSVRTETQYF.

This clonotype was counted once. The chain joins TRBV27 to TRBJ2-7, with TRBD2 identical over 9 bases. Trimming removed 4 bases from V and 9 bases from J; junction bases left unmatched: 19. CDR3 length: 17 residues. The germline V gene has CDR1 MNHEY and CDR2 SMNVEV (reference sequence). The CDR3 nucleotides are TGTGCCAGCAGTTACGACCGCTTGGCTAGCGGGACCCACGGGCAGTACTTC. Translation: CASSYDRLASGTHGQYF.

This clonotype was recorded a few times. The V call is TRBV3-1, the J call TRBJ2-5, with TRBD1 matching over 7 bases. The germline gives CDR1 LGHDT, CDR2 YNNKEL (reference sequence). V shed 5 bases and J 2 bases; nucleotides not matched to a gene: 8. The CDR3 length is 15 residues. The CDR3 DNA sequence: TGTGCCAGCAGCGACCGGGACAGAATTCAAGAGACCCAGTACTTC. Residues: CASSDRDRIQETQYF.

The chain has TRBV20-1 and TRBJ2-3; D perhaps matches TRBD2 (6 bases). The CDR3 has 16 residues. Germline CDR1 is DFQATT and CDR2 is SNEGSKA (reference sequence). V was cut by 5 bases and J by 0 bases, with 18 bases left in between. CDR3 protein: CSAARTGGASTDTQYF. The CDR3 nucleotides read TGCAGTGCTGCTCGGACCGGAGGGGCTAGCACAGATACGCAGTATTTT.

V usage is TRBV5-1 and J usage is TRBJ2-5, with 10 bases fitting TRBD2. Germline loops: CDR1 SGHRS, CDR2 YFSETQ. V shed 1 base, J shed 3 bases, and the junction held 9 bases outside the gene matches. CDR3 length equals 17 residues. In DNA, the CDR3 is TGCGCCAGCAGCTTGTACGGACTAGCGGATATTGAAGAGACCCAGTACTTC. Protein product: CASSLYGLADIEETQYF.

This clonotype was detected a few times. The V call is TRBV4-3, the J call TRBJ2-1; TRBD2 matches 10 bases. Per germline, CDR1 LGHNA and CDR2 YSLEER. V shed 0 bases, J shed 9 bases, and the junction held 11 bases outside the gene matches. The CDR3 is 17 amino acids. CDR3 sequence reads: CASSQDGSSGRWSEQFF. CDR3 bases: TGCGCCAGCAGCCAAGATGGTTCTAGCGGGAGATGGAGTGAGCAGTTCTTC.

This clonotype was seen at least ten times. The chain is built from TRBV12-3 or TRBV12-4 and TRBJ2-3, with 11 bases matching TRBD2. This CDR3 is built from 15 residues. J gave up 0 bases and V 4 bases, and 0 bases lay outside the gene matches. The CDR3 loop reads CASSWTSGSTDTQYF. In nucleotides, the CDR3 is TGTGCCAGCAGTTGGACTAGCGGGAGCACAGATACGCAGTATTTT.

This clonotype turned up a few times. This chain connects TRBV5-1 to TRBJ1-2; the D is unclear. Trimming took 0 bases from V and 5 from J, leaving 8 bases between them. CDR3 length: 13 residues. CDR1 SGHRS and CDR2 YFSETQ come from the germline V gene. CDR3 region: CASSLDGSYGYTF. The DNA for the CDR3 is TGCGCCAGCAGCTTGGACGGATCTTATGGCTACACCTTC.

The V gene is TRBV20-1, the J gene TRBJ2-7; weak D call: TRBD2 (5 bases). V lost 0 bases to trimming and J lost 6 bases, with 15 bases between them. This CDR3 comprises 14 residues. Per germline, CDR1 DFQATT and CDR2 SNEGSKA (reference sequence). The CDR3 reads CSARDERVRGEQYF. The CDR3 DNA is TGCAGTGCTAGAGATGAGAGGGTTCGGGGCGAGCAGTACTTC.

This clonotype was seen more than once but under ten times. The rearrangement links TRBV5-4 to TRBJ2-5; D not certain. The CDR3 totals 17 residues. With 0 bases removed from V and 2 bases from J, the gap between germline ends came to 17 bases. The V gene's germline CDR1 is SGHNT and CDR2 YYREEE (reference sequence). The CDR3 region is CASSLGGNRAGQETQYF. CDR3 DNA: TGTGCCAGCAGCTTGGGGGGTAATAGGGCAGGTCAAGAGACCCAGTACTTC.

On this clonotype itself: Germline is not matched at one junction end, which may reflect a read error. This chain uses TRBV15 with TRBJ1-6; 8 bases align to TRBD1. The CDR3 totals 16 residues. CDR1 is LNHNV and CDR2 is YYDKDF in the germline V gene (reference sequence). The CDR3: CATSRGRDRTRSPLNF. In DNA, the CDR3 is TGTGCCACCAGCAGAGGCCGGGACAGGACAAGGTCACCCCTCAACTTT.